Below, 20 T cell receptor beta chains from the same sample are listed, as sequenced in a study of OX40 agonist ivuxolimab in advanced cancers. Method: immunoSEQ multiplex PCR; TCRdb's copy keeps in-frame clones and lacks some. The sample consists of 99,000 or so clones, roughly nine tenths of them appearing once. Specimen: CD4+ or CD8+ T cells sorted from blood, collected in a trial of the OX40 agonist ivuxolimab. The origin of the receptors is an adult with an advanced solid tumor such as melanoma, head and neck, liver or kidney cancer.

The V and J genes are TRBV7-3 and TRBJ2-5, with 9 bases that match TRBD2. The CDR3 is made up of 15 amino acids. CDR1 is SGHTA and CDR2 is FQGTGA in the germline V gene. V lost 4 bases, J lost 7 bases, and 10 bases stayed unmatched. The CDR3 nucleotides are TGTGCCAGCAGCTCGCTAGCGGGGCCTAAGAGGACCCAGTACTTC. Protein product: CASSSLAGPKRTQYF.

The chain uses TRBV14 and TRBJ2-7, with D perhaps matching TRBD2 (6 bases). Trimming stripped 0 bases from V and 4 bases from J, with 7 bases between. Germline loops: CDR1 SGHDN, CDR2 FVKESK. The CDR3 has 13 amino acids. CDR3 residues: CASSQDRGYEQYF. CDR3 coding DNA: TGTGCCAGCAGCCAAGACCGGGGGTACGAGCAGTACTTC.

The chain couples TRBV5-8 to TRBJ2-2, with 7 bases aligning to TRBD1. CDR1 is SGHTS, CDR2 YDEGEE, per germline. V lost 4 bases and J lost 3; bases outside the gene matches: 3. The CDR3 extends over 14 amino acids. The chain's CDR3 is CASSPTGYTGELFF. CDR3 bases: TGTGCCAGCAGCCCGACAGGGTACACCGGGGAGCTGTTTTTT.

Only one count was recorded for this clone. CDR3 region: CASRPPGGAGNTIYF. The CDR3 nucleotides are TGTGCCAGCAGGCCCCCAGGGGGCGCCGGAAACACCATATATTTT. V is TRBV6-5 and J is TRBJ1-3; the match to TRBD1 covers 8 bases. The germline gives CDR1 MNHEY, CDR2 SVGAGI. V gave up 6 bases and J gave up 4 bases; unmatched junction bases: 8. This CDR3 comprises 15 residues.

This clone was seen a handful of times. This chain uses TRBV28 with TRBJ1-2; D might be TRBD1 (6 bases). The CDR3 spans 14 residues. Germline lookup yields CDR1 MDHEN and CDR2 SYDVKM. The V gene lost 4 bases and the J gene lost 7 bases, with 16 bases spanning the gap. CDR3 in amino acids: CASSSQGTGSGYTF. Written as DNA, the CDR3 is TGTGCCAGCAGTTCCCAGGGGACGGGATCTGGCTACACCTTC.

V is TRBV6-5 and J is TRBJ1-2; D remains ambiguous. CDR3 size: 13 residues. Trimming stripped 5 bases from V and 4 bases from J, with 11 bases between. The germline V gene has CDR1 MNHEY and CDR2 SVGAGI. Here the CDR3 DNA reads TGTGCCAGCAGTACAAGTCGGGCCTATGGCTACACCTTC. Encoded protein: CASSTSRAYGYTF.

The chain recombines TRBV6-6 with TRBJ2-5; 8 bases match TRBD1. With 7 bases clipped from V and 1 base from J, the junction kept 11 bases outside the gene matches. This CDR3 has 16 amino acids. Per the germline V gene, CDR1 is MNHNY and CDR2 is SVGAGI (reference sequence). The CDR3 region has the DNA TGTGCCAGCATTGCAGGGGGCGCCGGGGCCCAAGAGACCCAGTACTTC. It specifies CASIAGGAGAQETQYF.

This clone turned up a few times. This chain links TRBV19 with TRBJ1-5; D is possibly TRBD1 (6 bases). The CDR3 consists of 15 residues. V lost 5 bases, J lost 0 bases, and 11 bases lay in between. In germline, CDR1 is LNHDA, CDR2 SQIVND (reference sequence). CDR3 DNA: TGTGCCAGTAGTTTGAACAGGGATAGCAATCAGCCCCAGCATTTT. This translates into CASSLNRDSNQPQHF.

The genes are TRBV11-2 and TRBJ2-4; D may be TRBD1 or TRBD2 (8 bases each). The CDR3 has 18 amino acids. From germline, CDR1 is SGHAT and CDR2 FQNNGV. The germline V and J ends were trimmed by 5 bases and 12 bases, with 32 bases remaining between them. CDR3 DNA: TGTGCCAGCAGCCCCCCGGTGACAGGGGAACTAGCGGCCAATACTCAGTACTTC. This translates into CASSPPVTGELAANTQYF.

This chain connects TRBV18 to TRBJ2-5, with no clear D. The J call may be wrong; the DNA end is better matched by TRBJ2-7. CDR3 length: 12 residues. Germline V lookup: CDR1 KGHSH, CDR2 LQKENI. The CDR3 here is CASSPDTYEQYF. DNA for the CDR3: TGTGCCAGCTCACCCGACACCTACGAGCAGTACTTC.

CDR3 residues: CASSVGPSARGGGEQFF. DNA for the CDR3: TGTGCCAGCAGCGTAGGCCCCTCAGCGAGGGGAGGCGGTGAGCAGTTCTTC. The V and J genes are TRBV9 and TRBJ2-1; D possibly corresponds to TRBD2 (6 bases). There are 17 residues in the CDR3. V was pared by 0 bases and J by 9 bases, with 22 bases between. The germline V gene encodes CDR1 SGDLS and CDR2 YYNGEE.

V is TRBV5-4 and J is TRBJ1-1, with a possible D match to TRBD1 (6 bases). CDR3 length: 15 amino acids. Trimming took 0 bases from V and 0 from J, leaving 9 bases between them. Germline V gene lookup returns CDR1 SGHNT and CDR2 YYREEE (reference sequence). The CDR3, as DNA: TGTGCCAGCAGCTTGGCGACAGGCATGAACACTGAAGCTTTCTTT. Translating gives CASSLATGMNTEAFF.

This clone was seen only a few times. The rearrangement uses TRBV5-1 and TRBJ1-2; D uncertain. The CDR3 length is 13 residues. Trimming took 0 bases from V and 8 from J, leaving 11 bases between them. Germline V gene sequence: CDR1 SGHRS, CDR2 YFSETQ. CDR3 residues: CASSLGRDGGYTF. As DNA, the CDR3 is TGCGCCAGCAGCTTGGGTAGGGATGGAGGCTACACCTTC.

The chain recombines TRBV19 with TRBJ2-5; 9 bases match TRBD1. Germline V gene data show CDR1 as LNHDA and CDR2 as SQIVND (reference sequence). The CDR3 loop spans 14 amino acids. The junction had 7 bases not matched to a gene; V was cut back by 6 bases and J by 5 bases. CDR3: CASSRGQGTETQYF. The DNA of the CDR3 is TGTGCCAGTAGCCGAGGACAGGGGACGGAGACCCAGTACTTC.

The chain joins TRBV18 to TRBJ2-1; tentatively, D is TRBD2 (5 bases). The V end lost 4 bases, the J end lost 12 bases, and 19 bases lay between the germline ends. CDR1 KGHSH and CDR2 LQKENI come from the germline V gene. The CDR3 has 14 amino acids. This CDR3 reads CASSHLADSRGQFF. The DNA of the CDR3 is TGTGCCAGCTCACATTTAGCAGATTCACGGGGGCAGTTCTTC.

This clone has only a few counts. The CDR3 nucleotides are TGTGCCAGCAGCCAAGGCTTTGAGCAGTTCTTC. Translation: CASSQGFEQFF. The chain uses TRBV14 and TRBJ2-1, with unresolved D. V was pared by 1 base and J by 9 bases, with 4 bases between. Germline loops: CDR1 SGHDN, CDR2 FVKESK. This CDR3 region has 11 residues.

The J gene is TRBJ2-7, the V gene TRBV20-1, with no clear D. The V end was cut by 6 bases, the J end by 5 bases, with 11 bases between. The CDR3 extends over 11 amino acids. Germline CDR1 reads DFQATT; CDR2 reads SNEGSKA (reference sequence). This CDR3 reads CSAMKRNEQYF. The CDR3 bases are TGCAGTGCCATGAAGAGGAACGAGCAGTACTTC.

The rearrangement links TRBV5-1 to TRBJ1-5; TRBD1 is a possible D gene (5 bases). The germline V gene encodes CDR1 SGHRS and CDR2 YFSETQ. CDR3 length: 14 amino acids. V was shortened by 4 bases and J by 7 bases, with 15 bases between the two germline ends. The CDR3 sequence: CASSMVGGGQPQHF. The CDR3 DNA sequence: TGCGCCAGCAGCATGGTGGGGGGGGGACAGCCCCAGCATTTT.

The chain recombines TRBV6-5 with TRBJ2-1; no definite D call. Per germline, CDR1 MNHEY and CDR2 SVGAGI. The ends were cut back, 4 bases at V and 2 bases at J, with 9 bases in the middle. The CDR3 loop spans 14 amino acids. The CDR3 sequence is CASSSGDAYNEQFF. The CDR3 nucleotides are TGTGCCAGCAGTTCCGGAGACGCCTACAATGAGCAGTTCTTC.

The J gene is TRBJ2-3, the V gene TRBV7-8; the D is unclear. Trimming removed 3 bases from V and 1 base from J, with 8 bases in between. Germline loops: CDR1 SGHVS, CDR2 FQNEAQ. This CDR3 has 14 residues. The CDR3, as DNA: TGTGCCAGCAGCTTTATGTGGGGCACAGATACGCAGTATTTT. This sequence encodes CASSFMWGTDTQYF.